These 3 T cell receptor beta chains were all obtained from the same sample, sequenced in a study of T cell responses to AZD1222 COVID-19 vaccine. Libraries were prepared by immunoSEQ multiplex PCR; TCRdb keeps only in-frame clonotypes and omits some of them. The sample contains around 130,000 clones, more than 80% of which appear only once. The sequencing used peripheral blood, collected 28 days after the second dose of the MenACWY control vaccine. The receptors were sampled from an adult who received the MenACWY meningococcal vaccine as a control.

The chain couples TRBV28 to TRBJ1-6, with a tentative D call TRBD1 (6 bases). The length of the CDR3 is 15 residues. Germline CDR1 MDHEN, CDR2 SYDVKM. Trimming shortened V by 3 bases and J by 7 bases, and 13 bases separated the two germline ends. The CDR3 spells CASSFSGALNSPLHF. The DNA for the CDR3 is TGTGCCAGCAGTTTTTCAGGGGCGCTAAATTCACCCCTCCACTTT.

CDR3 bases: TGTGCCAGCAGCCCGCCGGGGGGGCACTCCTACGAGCAGTACTTC. Translation gives CASSPPGGHSYEQYF. The chain combines TRBV11-2 with TRBJ2-7; TRBD2 matches 8 bases. V shed 5 bases, J shed 0 bases, and the junction held 6 bases outside the gene matches. Germline loops: CDR1 SGHAT, CDR2 FQNNGV. The CDR3 is made up of 15 amino acids.

V gene TRBV13 combines with J gene TRBJ1-1, with 8 nucleotides matching TRBD1. The germline V gene encodes CDR1 PRHDT and CDR2 FYEKMQ (reference sequence). The ends lost 4 bases at V and 3 bases at J; junction bases unmatched: 4. This CDR3 comprises 14 residues. CDR3: CASSSGGRDTEAFF. For the CDR3, the DNA is TGTGCCAGCAGCTCAGGGGGCAGGGACACTGAAGCTTTCTTT.